Following are 9 T cell receptor beta chains from one sample sequenced in a study of cytomegalovirus exposure and HLA in healthy donors. PCR used 60 Vbeta primers and 13 Jbeta primers. The data were produced by immunoSEQ multiplex PCR, yet TCRdb's version contains in-frame clones alone and is incomplete. The sample has some 150,000 clones; about four fifths are singletons. Sequenced sample: PBMCs. These receptors were collected from a woman aged 50 to 60 in good health and CMV-seronegative.

The genes are TRBV6-1 and TRBJ1-4; 7 positions agree with TRBD1. The germline gives CDR1 MNHNS, CDR2 SASEGT. The CDR3 covers 15 residues. V trimming: 6 bases; J trimming: 6 bases; junction bases outside the gene matches: 10. CDR3 protein: CASRGEGGAYEKLFF. CDR3 sequence (DNA): TGTGCCAGCAGGGGGGAAGGGGGCGCGTATGAAAAACTGTTTTTT.

V is TRBV5-6 and J is TRBJ2-2, with D possibly TRBD1 on 5 matching bases. Germline V gene lookup returns CDR1 SGHDT and CDR2 YYEEEE. This CDR3 spans 16 amino acids. V gave up 1 base and J gave up 2 bases, with 12 bases separating them. DNA of the CDR3: TGTGCCAGCAGCTTGCCCAGGGCTGGCAACACCGGGGAGCTGTTTTTT. Its protein is CASSLPRAGNTGELFF.

The chain recombines TRBV6-5 with TRBJ2-2, with TRBD1 identical over 8 bases. V lost 6 bases to trimming and J lost 5 bases; unmatched junction nucleotides: 8. CDR1 is MNHEY and CDR2 is SVGAGI in the germline V gene. The CDR3 runs to 15 residues. The CDR3 DNA reads TGTGCCAGCAGACGGACAGGGAAGGGGACCGGGGAGCTGTTTTTT. This codes for CASRRTGKGTGELFF.

V usage is TRBV5-1 and J usage is TRBJ2-2; a possible D gene is TRBD2 (6 bases). This CDR3 is 14 amino acids long. The germline V gene has CDR1 SGHRS and CDR2 YFSETQ. V shed 5 bases and J shed 3 bases, with 11 bases lying between them. Written as DNA, the CDR3 is TGCGCCAGCAGTGTAGGGGAGGACACCGGGGAGCTGTTTTTT. Encoded protein: CASSVGEDTGELFF.

The CDR3 is CASSLLGTVSYEQYF. The CDR3 region has the DNA TGTGCCAGCAGTTTATTAGGGACAGTCTCCTACGAGCAGTACTTC. This chain uses TRBV28 with TRBJ2-7; 7 nucleotides agree with TRBD1. With V trimmed by 1 base and J by 0 bases, 3 bases remained unmatched. From germline, CDR1 is MDHEN and CDR2 SYDVKM. The length of the CDR3 is 15 residues.

This clone was seen a single time. The chain couples TRBV30 to TRBJ2-1; D unclear. V lost 7 bases, J lost 5 bases, and 18 bases lay in between. Germline-derived CDR1 and CDR2 are GTSNPN and SVGIG (reference sequence). The CDR3 is made up of 14 amino acids. The CDR3 DNA is TGTGCCTCAAAGGATTCACCCCAGGACAATGAGCAGTTCTTC. It yields the protein CASKDSPQDNEQFF.

This chain joins TRBV18 and TRBJ2-5, with 8 bases identical to TRBD2. V was pared by 5 bases and J by 1 base, with 9 bases of the junction left unmatched. Germline values: CDR1 KGHSH, CDR2 LQKENI. The CDR3 totals 16 residues. CDR3 protein: CASSSGSSGGQETQYF. The CDR3 region has the DNA TGTGCCAGCTCATCTGGTTCGAGCGGGGGCCAAGAGACCCAGTACTTC. Full variable domain (outside the CDR3, taken from reference TRBV18 and TRBJ2-5): NAGVMQNPRHLVRRRGQEARLRCSPMKGHSHVYWYRQLPEEGLKFMVYLQKENIIDESGMPKERFSAEFPKEGPSILRIQQVVRGDSAAYFCASSSGSSGGQETQYFGPGTRLLVL.

The V gene is TRBV7-2, the J gene TRBJ2-5; the match to TRBD2 covers 15 bases. The J call is doubtful: the DNA matches TRBJ2-7 better. The germline CDR1 and CDR2 sequences are SGHTA and FQGNSA. This CDR3 spans 18 amino acids. The CDR3 coding sequence is TGTGCCAGCAGCTCGAGGACTAGCGGGAGGGCCATGTGGGACGAGCAGTACTTC. This gives the protein CASSSRTSGRAMWDEQYF.

This chain joins TRBV6-1 and TRBJ2-5, with 7 positions matching TRBD2. The CDR3 is 14 residues long. V was clipped by 2 bases and J by 7 bases; unmatched bases: 7. CDR1 MNHNS and CDR2 SASEGT come from the germline V gene. The CDR3 DNA reads as TGTGCCAGCAGTGAATCTAGTGGGGGGGGGACCCAGTACTTC. Protein product: CASSESSGGGTQYF.